This T cell receptor (beta chain) was captured in a study of human T cells and chemical hapten exposure. This clonotype was recorded at least ten times. One entry per CDR3 protein results from TCRdb running MiXCR on the RACE reads. The sample consists of under 85,000 distinct CDR3 sequences, approximately 10% of them appearing once. Noted time point: patch test 2, 6 weeks after DPC sensitization. Treatment indicated: therapeutic diphenylcyclopropenone sensitization with weekly scalp DPC. The trim removed 3 bases at V and 9 bases at J, leaving 9 bases unmatched. Germline values: CDR1 DFQATT, CDR2 SNEGSKA (reference sequence). The CDR3 runs to 14 residues.

This chain uses TRBV20-1 with TRBJ2-1, with 9 bases that match TRBD2. This TCR derives from a woman in her forties or fifties with alopecia areata. Some clones in this sample may be carry-over from other donors' samples. This sample comprised whole blood, obtained in connection with sensitization to the hapten diphenylcyclopropenone (DPC). CDR3 coding DNA: TGCAGTGCTAGGGTAGCGGGAGTCATCGGTGAGCAGTTCTTC. Amino acids: CSARVAGVIGEQFF.